This T cell receptor beta chain emerged from a study of blood T cell repertoires in COVID-19. Study background: PBMCs, B-cell-depleted T cells, or T cells were the source of the cDNA or gDNA that made up the material.

Profiling relied on immunoSEQ multiplex PCR, and the TCRdb table lists in-frame clones only, not all of them. The sample contains about 68,000 clones, 70% to 90% of which appear only once. This clone was recorded only once. The germline gives CDR1 MNHEY, CDR2 SVGAGI. The CDR3 is 14 residues long. Losses at the gene ends were 5 bases for V and 1 base for J; bases not matched to a gene: 2. The chain links TRBV6-5 to TRBJ2-4, with 7 bases lining up with TRBD1. The sequenced material came from peripheral blood. The clonotype was recovered from a man aged 25-40 years with acute or convalescent COVID-19. In DNA, the CDR3 is TGTGCCAGCAGTCCGACAGGGGCCAAAAACATTCAGTACTTC. Protein: CASSPTGAKNIQYF.